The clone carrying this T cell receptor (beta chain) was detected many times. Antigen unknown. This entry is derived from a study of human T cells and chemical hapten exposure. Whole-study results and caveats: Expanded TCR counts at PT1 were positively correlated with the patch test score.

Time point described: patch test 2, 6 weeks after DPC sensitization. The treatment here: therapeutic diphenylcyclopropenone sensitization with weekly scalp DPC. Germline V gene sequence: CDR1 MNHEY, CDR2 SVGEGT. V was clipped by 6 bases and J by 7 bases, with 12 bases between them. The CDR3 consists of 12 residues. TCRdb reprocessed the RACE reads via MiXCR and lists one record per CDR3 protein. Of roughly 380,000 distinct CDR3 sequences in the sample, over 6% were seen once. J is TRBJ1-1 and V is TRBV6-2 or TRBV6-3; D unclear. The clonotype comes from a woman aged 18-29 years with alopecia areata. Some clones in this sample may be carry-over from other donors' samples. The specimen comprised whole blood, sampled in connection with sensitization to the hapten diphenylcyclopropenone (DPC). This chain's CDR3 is CASSRGGIEAFF. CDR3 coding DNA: TGTGCCAGCAGCCGAGGAGGAATTGAAGCTTTCTTT.